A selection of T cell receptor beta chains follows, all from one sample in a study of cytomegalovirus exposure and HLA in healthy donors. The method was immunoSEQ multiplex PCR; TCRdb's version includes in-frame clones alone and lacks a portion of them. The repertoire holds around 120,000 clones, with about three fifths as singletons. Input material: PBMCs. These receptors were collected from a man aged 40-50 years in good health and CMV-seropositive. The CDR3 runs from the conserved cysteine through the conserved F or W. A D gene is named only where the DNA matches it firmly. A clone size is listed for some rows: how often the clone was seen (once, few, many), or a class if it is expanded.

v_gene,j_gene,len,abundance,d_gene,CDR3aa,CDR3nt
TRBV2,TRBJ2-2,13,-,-,CASSESPGGELFF,TGTGCCAGCAGTGAAAGTCCGGGCGGGGAGCTGTTTTTT
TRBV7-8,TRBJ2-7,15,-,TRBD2,CASSWTSGASYEQYF,TGTGCCAGCAGCTGGACTAGCGGAGCATCCTACGAGCAGTACTTC
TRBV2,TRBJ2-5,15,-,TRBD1,CASTLSRTGGETQYF,TGTGCCAGCACGCTCTCTCGGACAGGGGGTGAGACCCAGTACTTC
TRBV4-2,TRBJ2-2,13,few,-,CASSQIPAGELFF,TGTGCCAGCAGCCAAATCCCAGCCGGGGAGCTGTTTTTT
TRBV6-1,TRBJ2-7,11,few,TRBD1,CASRAGGEQYF,TGTGCCAGCAGGGCAGGGGGCGAGCAGTACTTC
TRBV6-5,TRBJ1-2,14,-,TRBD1,CASSEDRGRQGYTF,TGTGCCAGCAGTGAGGACAGGGGACGGCAAGGCTACACCTTC
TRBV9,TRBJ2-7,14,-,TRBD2,CASSITGGFGEQYF,TGTGCCAGCAGCATCACGGGGGGGTTCGGCGAGCAGTACTTC
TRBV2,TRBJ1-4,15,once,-,CASSARVGANEKLFF,TGTGCCAGCAGTGCCAGGGTCGGTGCTAATGAAAAACTGTTTTTT
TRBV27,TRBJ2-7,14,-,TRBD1,CASRPQDRGYEQYF,TGTGCCAGCAGACCCCAGGACAGGGGCTACGAGCAGTACTTC
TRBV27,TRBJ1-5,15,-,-,CASSPPYSGNQPQHF,TGTGCCAGCTCCCCACCCTATTCAGGGAATCAGCCCCAGCATTTT
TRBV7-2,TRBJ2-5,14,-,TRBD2,CASSPQSGRETQYF,TGTGCCAGCAGCCCCCAAAGCGGGAGAGAGACCCAGTACTTC
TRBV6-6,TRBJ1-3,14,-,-,CASTTGGTGNTIYF,TGTGCCAGCACCACGGGGGGGACTGGAAACACCATATATTTT
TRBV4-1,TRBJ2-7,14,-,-,CASSQGSWSLEQYF,TGCGCCAGCAGCCAAGGGAGCTGGTCCCTCGAGCAGTACTTC
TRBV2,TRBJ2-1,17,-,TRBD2,CASSEALLAGNYNEQFF,TGTGCCAGCAGTGAAGCGCTGTTAGCGGGTAACTACAATGAGCAGTTCTTC
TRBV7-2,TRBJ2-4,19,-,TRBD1,CASSLVGRGHLLGENIQYF,TGTGCCAGCAGCTTAGTAGGCAGGGGGCACCTTTTGGGGGAAAACATTCAGTACTTC
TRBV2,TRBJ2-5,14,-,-,CASGARGAGETQYF,TGTGCCAGCGGGGCTCGGGGGGCGGGAGAGACCCAGTACTTC
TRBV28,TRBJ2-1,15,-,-,CASSPDSAGYNEQFF,TGTGCCAGCAGTCCCGACTCAGCGGGCTACAATGAGCAGTTCTTC
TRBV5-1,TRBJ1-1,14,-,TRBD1,CASRKTGGITEAFF,TGCGCCAGCAGGAAAACAGGGGGCATCACTGAAGCTTTCTTT
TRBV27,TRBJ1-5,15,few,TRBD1,CASRIGTGGSQPQHF,TGTGCCAGCAGGATCGGGACAGGGGGCTCTCAGCCCCAGCATTTT
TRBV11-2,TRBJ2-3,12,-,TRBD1,CASSSGTGMQYF,TGTGCCAGCAGTTCCGGGACAGGGATGCAGTATTTT
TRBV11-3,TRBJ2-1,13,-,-,CASSGTIYNEQFF,TGTGCCAGCAGCGGGACAATCTACAATGAGCAGTTCTTC
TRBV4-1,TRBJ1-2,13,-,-,CASSQGSGVGYTF,TGCGCCAGCAGCCAAGGGTCGGGGGTTGGCTACACCTTC
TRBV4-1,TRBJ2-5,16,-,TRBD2,CASSLGLAEGQETQYF,TGCGCCAGCAGCCTCGGACTAGCAGAGGGACAAGAGACCCAGTACTTC
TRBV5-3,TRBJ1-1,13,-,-,CASLALRNTEAFF,TGTGCCAGCCTCGCACTACGGAACACTGAAGCTTTCTTT